This T cell receptor beta chain was profiled in a study of CD8 T cells in ankylosing spondylitis. Overall study results and limits: Enrichment of disease-linked clones was reportedly significant in matched ankylosing spondylitis synovial fluid. In reactive arthritis synovial fluid and blood, some motif variants had been reported before. Relatively rare in peripheral blood, disease-linked clones were also CD8+. A motif of eight or nine highly homologous TCR beta variants was seen as apparently characteristic of ankylosing spondylitis blood.

Preparation of TCR beta libraries was done by quantitative 5'-RACE with molecular barcodes. Each CDR3 protein is one row after TCRdb ran MiXCR on the 5' RACE reads. The sample records approximately 550,000 distinct CDR3 sequences, 10% to 15% being singletons. This clonotype was recorded many times. Its antigen is undetermined. At one boundary the junction diverges from the germline segment, which might be a read error. The material sequenced was blood, either unsorted or a sorted T cell fraction (not recorded which). The clonotype was recovered from a male donor with ankylosing spondylitis.

As DNA, the CDR3 is TGTGCCAGCAGTACCCAGGGGGACACTGAAGCTTTCTTT. Its translation is CASSTQGDTEAFF. The chain joins TRBV5-1 to TRBJ1-1; 7 bases line up with TRBD1. The CDR3 totals 13 residues. The germline gives CDR1 SGHRS, CDR2 YFSETQ.